Presented here are 7 T cell receptor beta chains from one specimen sequenced in a study of blood T cell repertoires in COVID-19. Clones were read by immunoSEQ multiplex PCR, and TCRdb kept only the in-frame ones, dropping some. The sample consists of over 200,000 clones, about 83% of them appearing once. The material sequenced was peripheral blood. The receptors originated from a woman between 40 and 50 years old with active or convalescent COVID-19.

This clone has a single count. In nucleotides, the CDR3 is TGTGCCAGCAGCTCCCGGGACAGGGGGCTCGACGAGCAGTACTTC. This codes for CASSSRDRGLDEQYF. This chain connects TRBV7-2 to TRBJ2-7; 12 positions match TRBD1. The CDR3 is 15 residues long. The germline V gene encodes CDR1 SGHTA and CDR2 FQGNSA. The V and J ends lost 4 bases and 5 bases, in that order; junction bases with no gene match: 6.

V and J are TRBV6-6 and TRBJ1-1; D remains unclear. Trimming took off 8 bases at V and 0 bases at J, with 10 bases between the two ends. Germline V gives CDR1 MNHNY, CDR2 SVGAGI (reference sequence). The CDR3 spans 13 residues. In DNA, the CDR3 is TGTGCCAGCCAAGTAGATGTGAACACTGAAGCTTTCTTT. Its translation: CASQVDVNTEAFF.

This clone appeared a single time. The CDR3: CASSPGLAGGPGTDTQYF. CDR3 DNA: TGTGCCAGCAGCCCGGGACTAGCGGGAGGGCCGGGCACAGATACGCAGTATTTT. This chain uses TRBV7-6 with TRBJ2-3; 16 positions agree with TRBD2. V dropped 5 bases and J dropped 1; count of bases not matched to a gene: 6. Germline V gives CDR1 SGHVS, CDR2 FNYEAQ. This CDR3 contains 18 residues.

This sequence joins TRBV19 and TRBJ1-1, with 9 bases fitting TRBD1. The CDR3 runs 14 residues. The germline CDR1 and CDR2 sequences are LNHDA and SQIVND (reference sequence). V lost 6 bases and J lost 1; bases outside the gene matches: 3. For the CDR3, the DNA is TGTGCCAGTAGGGGACAGGGTTCGAACACTGAAGCTTTCTTT. This codes for CASRGQGSNTEAFF.

The rearrangement uses TRBV27 and TRBJ2-1; D remains ambiguous. Germline CDR1 and CDR2: MNHEY and SMNVEV (reference sequence). The V gene lost 10 bases and the J gene lost 9 bases, with 7 bases spanning the gap. The CDR3 length is 9 residues. The DNA of the CDR3 is TGTGCCACCGGTGTTGAGCAGTTCTTC. It yields the protein CATGVEQFF.

V and J are TRBV7-3 and TRBJ1-6; TRBD1 aligns across 10 bases. With V trimmed by 3 bases and J by 12 bases, 11 bases remained unmatched. This CDR3 is built from 16 residues. The V gene's germline CDR1 is SGHTA and CDR2 FQGTGA. The DNA for the CDR3 is TGTGCCAGCAGCTTGAGACAGGGGGCGAGGTGGGTACCCCTCCACTTT. The encoded protein is CASSLRQGARWVPLHF.

V gene TRBV28 combines with J gene TRBJ2-7; D might be TRBD2 (5 bases). V was pared by 5 bases and J by 0 bases, with 14 bases between. The CDR3 totals 15 residues. Germline V gene lookup returns CDR1 MDHEN and CDR2 SYDVKM. The CDR3 bases are TGTGCCAGCAGTAGGCCCGTGGGGAGCTCCTACGAGCAGTACTTC. Translated: CASSRPVGSSYEQYF.